The 17 T cell receptor beta chains listed next were all sequenced from one sample in a study of cytomegalovirus exposure and HLA in healthy donors. Use of 60 Vbeta and 13 Jbeta primers characterized the PCR. Sequencing was performed with immunoSEQ multiplex PCR; in TCRdb, only in-frame clones are kept and a portion is missing. The sample is made up of approximately 120,000 clones, and the top ten hold roughly 2% of it. The specimen sequenced was PBMCs. These TCRs come from a woman aged 55 to 70 in good health and CMV-seronegative.

The rearrangement joins TRBV4-1 to TRBJ2-7; weak D call: TRBD2 (5 bases). Germline values: CDR1 MGHRA, CDR2 YSYEKL. The CDR3 has 17 amino acids. V dropped 1 base and J dropped 4 bases, with 20 bases sitting between them. The CDR3 coding sequence is TGCGCCAGCAGCCAAGGAAGGCCCTTGCTAGCCGCGTACGAGCAGTACTTC. Translated: CASSQGRPLLAAYEQYF.

Here the CDR3 DNA reads TGTGCCAGCAGCTTTGACATATACAATGAGCAGTTCTTC. The encoded protein is CASSFDIYNEQFF. The genes are TRBV11-3 and TRBJ2-1; D uncertain. CDR1 and CDR2 from the germline V gene are SGHNT and YENEEA. Trimming cost V 3 bases and J 4 bases, with 7 bases left between them. This CDR3 region has 13 residues.

The chain joins TRBV4-1 to TRBJ2-7; D unresolved. The germline gives CDR1 MGHRA, CDR2 YSYEKL. The CDR3 loop spans 15 amino acids. V gave up 3 bases and J gave up 0 bases, with 12 bases separating them. The CDR3 reads CASSHKIAVSYEQYF. In nucleotides, the CDR3 is TGCGCCAGCAGCCACAAAATCGCAGTCTCCTACGAGCAGTACTTC.

The J gene is TRBJ2-1, the V gene TRBV6-5; 7 bases fit TRBD1. The J segment lost 5 bases and the V segment lost 7 bases, leaving 11 bases of the junction unmatched. The V gene's germline CDR1 is MNHEY and CDR2 SVGAGI. The CDR3 covers 15 residues. CDR3 sequence reads: CASTRPGQVHNEQFF. CDR3 bases: TGTGCCAGCACTAGGCCTGGACAGGTCCACAATGAGCAGTTCTTC.

The chain has TRBV7-3 and TRBJ2-1, with 9 bases identical to TRBD2. The CDR3 spans 15 residues. The ends lost 5 bases at V and 2 bases at J; junction bases unmatched: 4. CDR1 and CDR2 from the germline V gene are SGHTA and FQGTGA. The CDR3 DNA follows: TGTGCCAGCAGCCTTAGCGGGAGTACCTACAATGAGCAGTTCTTC. It translates to CASSLSGSTYNEQFF.

The chain recombines TRBV7-6 with TRBJ2-7, with 10 bases lining up with TRBD1. CDR1 is SGHVS, CDR2 FNYEAQ, per germline. CDR3 length equals 16 residues. V shed 5 bases, J shed 3 bases, and the junction held 10 bases outside the gene matches. CDR3 loop: CASSAGPGQGNYEQYF. Written as DNA, the CDR3 is TGTGCCAGCAGCGCTGGGCCGGGACAGGGGAACTACGAGCAGTACTTC.

The rearrangement joins TRBV4-1 to TRBJ2-1; TRBD2 aligns across 12 bases. The CDR3 totals 16 residues. Germline CDR1 reads MGHRA; CDR2 reads YSYEKL. The trim removed 2 bases at V and 6 bases at J, leaving 5 bases unmatched. CDR3 bases: TGCGCCAGCAGCCAAACGCTAGCGGGAGGGACCAATGAGCAGTTCTTC. Translated: CASSQTLAGGTNEQFF.

The J gene is TRBJ2-5, the V gene TRBV10-1, with D perhaps matching TRBD2 (6 bases). TRBJ2-7 explains the end of the DNA better; the J call may be wrong. CDR1 and CDR2 from the germline V gene are WNHNN and SYGVQD (reference sequence). There are 14 residues in the CDR3. This CDR3 is CASSESGRVNEQYF. The CDR3, as DNA: TGCGCCAGCAGTGAAAGCGGGCGAGTCAACGAGCAGTACTTC.

The gene calls are TRBV28 and TRBJ1-5; possibly TRBD1 for D (5 bases). The ends were cut back, 4 bases at V and 9 bases at J, with 7 bases in the middle. CDR1 and CDR2 from the germline V gene are MDHEN and SYDVKM. The CDR3 loop spans 11 amino acids. This CDR3 is CASSSGGPQHF. CDR3 in DNA: TGTGCCAGCAGTTCCGGGGGGCCCCAGCATTTT.

The V call is TRBV18, the J call TRBJ1-3, with D possibly matching TRBD1 (5 bases). The germline V and J ends were trimmed by 0 bases and 7 bases, with 7 bases remaining between them. Germline assignment: CDR1 KGHSH and CDR2 LQKENI. This CDR3 spans 13 amino acids. CDR3 nucleotide sequence: TGTGCCAGCTCACCACCAGGGGCGAACACCATATATTTT. Protein product: CASSPPGANTIYF.

This chain's CDR3 is CASTLGGYNEQFF. CDR3 nucleotides: TGTGCCAGCACCCTAGGGGGTTACAATGAGCAGTTCTTC. This rearrangement joins TRBV28 to TRBJ2-1; TRBD1 might be the D (6 bases). The CDR3 runs 13 residues. The germline CDR1 and CDR2 sequences are MDHEN and SYDVKM. V shed 7 bases and J shed 4 bases, with 11 bases lying between them.

The CDR3 bases are TGTGCCAGCAAACTAGCGGGGGCGAACACCGGGGAGCTGTTTTTT. It codes for CASKLAGANTGELFF. The rearrangement joins TRBV6-5 to TRBJ2-2; 11 bases align to TRBD2. CDR3 size: 15 residues. The ends lost 7 bases at V and 0 bases at J; junction bases unmatched: 1. From germline, CDR1 is MNHEY and CDR2 SVGAGI.

The V gene is TRBV6-6, the J gene TRBJ2-7; 10 nucleotides match TRBD1. Germline V gives CDR1 MNHNY, CDR2 SVGAGI (reference sequence). V was clipped by 6 bases and J by 6 bases; unmatched bases: 11. This CDR3 is built from 15 residues. The CDR3 coding sequence is TGTGCCAGCAGAACCCTTGCGACAGGGGGCGGCGAGCAGTACTTC. Translating gives CASRTLATGGGEQYF.

The V gene is TRBV7-3, the J gene TRBJ1-6; 7 bases align to TRBD1. The CDR3 consists of 13 residues. The V gene end was trimmed by 5 bases and the J gene end by 8 bases; junction bases not matched to a gene: 3. Germline V gives CDR1 SGHTA, CDR2 FQGTGA. For the CDR3, the DNA is TGTGCCAGCAGCAATCAGGGGGATTCACCCCTCCACTTT. Encoded protein: CASSNQGDSPLHF.

V and J are TRBV6-1 and TRBJ1-1, with D uncertain. From germline, CDR1 is MNHNS and CDR2 SASEGT. V gave up 1 base and J gave up 8 bases, with 5 bases separating them. This CDR3 contains 11 residues. CDR3 sequence: CASSEVTEAFF. CDR3 bases: TGTGCCAGCAGTGAAGTGACAGAAGCTTTCTTT.

As to this clone: Germline and junction disagree at one end, which may indicate a read error. V gene TRBV7-7 combines with J gene TRBJ2-1, with TRBD2 matching over 16 bases. CDR3 length: 18 amino acids. Germline CDR1 is SSHAT and CDR2 is FNYEAQ (reference sequence). In DNA, the CDR3 is TGTGCTAGCAGCCAGGGACTAGCGGGAGGGCCAGGTAGCAATGAGCAGTTCTTC. This sequence encodes CASSQGLAGGPGSNEQFF.

This chain links TRBV6-1 with TRBJ2-5; possible D gene TRBD1, 5 bases. The J call may not be correct, given that the DNA end is closer to TRBJ2-7. CDR1 is MNHNS, CDR2 SASEGT, per germline. The length of the CDR3 is 14 residues. The CDR3: CASSESRASYEQYF. The CDR3 DNA follows: TGTGCCAGCAGTGAGAGCAGGGCTTCCTACGAGCAGTACTTC.